The rows below give T cell receptor beta chains drawn from one sample of a study of cytomegalovirus exposure and HLA in healthy donors. Only in-frame clones appear in the TCRdb table, and some are missing; sequencing was by immunoSEQ multiplex PCR. The profile shows approximately 170,000 clones, approximately 80% of them singletons. Sequencing was carried out using PBMCs. These receptors were obtained from a boy between 2 and 10 years old in good health and CMV-seronegative. Both conserved end residues are part of each CDR3. A D gene is named only where the DNA matches it firmly. Rows may omit the clone size; those that give it use once, few, many or a size class.

abundance,d_gene,j_gene,v_gene,CDR3aa,CDR3nt
NA,NA,TRBJ2-1,TRBV29-1,CSVLQGTLGEQFF,TGCAGCGTCTTACAGGGTACACTGGGTGAGCAGTTCTTC
NA,TRBD1,TRBJ1-1,TRBV29-1,CSVEDTGEEAFF,TGCAGCGTTGAAGATACAGGGGAAGAAGCTTTCTTT
NA,TRBD2,TRBJ2-7,TRBV30,CAWSGLAAYEQYF,TGTGCCTGGAGTGGACTAGCGGCTTACGAGCAGTACTTC
NA,TRBD2,TRBJ2-3,TRBV11-2,CASSYRHGGAGADTQYF,TGTGCCAGCAGCTACCGTCACGGGGGGGCCGGGGCAGATACGCAGTATTTT
NA,TRBD1,TRBJ1-2,TRBV5-4,CASSFWGTGPPDTF,TGTGCCAGCAGCTTTTGGGGGACAGGCCCTCCCGACACCTTC
NA,NA,TRBJ1-1,TRBV5-4,CATGQSQSTEAFF,TGTGCCACTGGACAGTCGCAGAGCACTGAAGCTTTCTTT
NA,NA,TRBJ1-5,TRBV19,CASSIGYRTDNQPQHF,TGTGCCAGTAGTATAGGGTACCGGACAGACAATCAGCCCCAGCATTTT
NA,NA,TRBJ2-2,TRBV12-2,CASRLIKGPNTGELFF,TGTGCAAGTCGCTTAATAAAGGGGCCTAACACCGGGGAGCTGTTTTTT
NA,NA,TRBJ1-3,TRBV19,CASSRQPPGSTIYF,TGTGCCAGTAGTCGACAGCCGCCTGGAAGCACCATATATTTT
NA,TRBD1,TRBJ1-1,TRBV28,CASLTSGTGNTEAFF,TGTGCCAGCTTAACCTCCGGGACAGGGAACACTGAAGCTTTCTTT
few,NA,TRBJ1-2,TRBV29-1,CSVERDIDYGYTF,TGCAGCGTTGAGAGGGATATCGACTATGGCTACACCTTC
NA,TRBD1,TRBJ1-2,TRBV29-1,CSVGGQGNYGYTF,TGCAGCGTTGGTGGACAGGGGAACTATGGCTATACCTTC
NA,TRBD1,TRBJ1-2,TRBV6-4,CASSRDSNYGYTF,TGTGCCAGCAGTAGGGACAGCAACTATGGCTACACCTTC
NA,NA,TRBJ1-2,TRBV5-1,CASSYAGEGAGGYTF,TGCGCCAGCAGCTACGCGGGGGAAGGGGCAGGCGGCTACACCTTC
NA,TRBD1,TRBJ2-1,TRBV7-9,CASSYGQGRYEQFF,TGTGCCAGCAGCTACGGACAGGGGAGGTATGAGCAGTTCTTC
NA,NA,TRBJ1-1,TRBV7-2,CASSPQGGWTEAFF,TGTGCCAGCAGCCCACAGGGTGGATGGACTGAAGCTTTCTTT
NA,TRBD1,TRBJ1-1,TRBV19,CASSDRGNTEAFF,TGTGCCAGTAGCGACAGGGGAAACACTGAAGCTTTCTTT
few,TRBD1,TRBJ1-2,TRBV7-9,CASSRSGTDREGFNYGYTF,TGTGCCAGCAGCCGAAGCGGGACGGACAGGGAAGGCTTCAACTATGGCTACACCTTC
NA,NA,TRBJ1-1,TRBV30,CAWSVPDRTNTEAFF,TGTGCCTGGAGTGTCCCGGACAGAACGAACACTGAAGCTTTCTTT
few,NA,TRBJ1-1,TRBV29-1,CSASIGSAEAFF,TGCAGCGCCTCCATAGGGAGCGCTGAAGCTTTCTTT